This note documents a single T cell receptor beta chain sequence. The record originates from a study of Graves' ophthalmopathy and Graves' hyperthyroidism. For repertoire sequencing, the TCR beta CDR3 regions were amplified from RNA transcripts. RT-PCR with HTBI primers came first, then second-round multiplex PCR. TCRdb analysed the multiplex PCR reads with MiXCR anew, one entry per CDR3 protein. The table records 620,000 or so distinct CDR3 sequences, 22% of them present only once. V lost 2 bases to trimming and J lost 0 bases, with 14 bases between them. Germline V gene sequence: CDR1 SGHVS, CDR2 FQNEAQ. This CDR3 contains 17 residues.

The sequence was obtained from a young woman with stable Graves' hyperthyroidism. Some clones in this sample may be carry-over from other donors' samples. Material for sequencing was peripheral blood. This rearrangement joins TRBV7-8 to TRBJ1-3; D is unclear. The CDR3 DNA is TGTGCCAGCAGCTTAAACGTCCTGTTAGGCTCTGGAAACACCATATATTTT. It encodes CASSLNVLLGSGNTIYF.